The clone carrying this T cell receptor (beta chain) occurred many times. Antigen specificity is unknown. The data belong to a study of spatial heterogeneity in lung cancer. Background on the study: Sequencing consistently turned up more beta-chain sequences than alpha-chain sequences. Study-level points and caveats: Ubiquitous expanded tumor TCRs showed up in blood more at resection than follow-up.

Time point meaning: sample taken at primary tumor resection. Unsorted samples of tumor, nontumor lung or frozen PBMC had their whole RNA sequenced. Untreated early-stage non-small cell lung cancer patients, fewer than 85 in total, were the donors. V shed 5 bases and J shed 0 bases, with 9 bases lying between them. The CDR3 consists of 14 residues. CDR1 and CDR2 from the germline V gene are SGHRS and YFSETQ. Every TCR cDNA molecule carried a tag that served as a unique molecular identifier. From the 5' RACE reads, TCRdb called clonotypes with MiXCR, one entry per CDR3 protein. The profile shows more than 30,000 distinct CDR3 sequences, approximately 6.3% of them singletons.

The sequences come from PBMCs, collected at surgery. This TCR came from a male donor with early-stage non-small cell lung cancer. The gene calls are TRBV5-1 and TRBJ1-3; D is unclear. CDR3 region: CASSQASSGNTIYF. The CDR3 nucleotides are TGCGCCAGCAGTCAGGCCAGCTCTGGAAACACCATATATTTT.